This is a list of T cell receptor beta chains from one sample in a study of blood T cell repertoires in COVID-19. Sequenced by immunoSEQ multiplex PCR; TCRdb stores in-frame clones only, minus some. Of approximately 33,000 clones listed, roughly 87% are singletons. Sequenced input: peripheral blood. These TCRs come from a man between 60 and 70 years old with COVID-19, enrolled during active disease. The CDR3 runs from the conserved cysteine through the conserved F or W. A D gene is named only where the DNA matches it firmly. Where a row states a size, it is once, few, many or the class of an expanded clone; other rows omit it.

TRBV19,TRBD1,TRBJ2-7,NA,CATRQGRSYEQYF,TGTGCCACCAGACAGGGGCGCTCCTACGAGCAGTACTTC
TRBV14,TRBD1,TRBJ2-3,NA,CASSQYTGALTDTQYF,TGTGCCAGCAGCCAATACACAGGGGCCCTCACAGATACGCAGTATTTT
TRBV6-5,NA,TRBJ1-2,NA,CASTLSGRIYGYTF,TGTGCCAGCACCCTAAGCGGGCGGATCTATGGCTACACCTTC
TRBV25-1,TRBD1,TRBJ1-2,NA,CASSHTGGIGYTF,TGTGCCAGCAGTCACACAGGGGGCATCGGCTACACCTTC
TRBV6-5,NA,TRBJ2-6,NA,CASTLDSSGANVLTF,TGTGCCAGCACCCTCGACAGCTCTGGGGCCAACGTCCTGACTTTC
TRBV9,NA,TRBJ2-2,NA,CASSVKAETGELFF,TGTGCCAGCAGCGTAAAAGCTGAGACCGGGGAGCTGTTTTTT
TRBV2,TRBD2,TRBJ2-7,NA,CASSPGRGGEQYF,TGTGCCAGCAGTCCCGGGAGGGGGGGCGAGCAGTACTTC
TRBV10-3,NA,TRBJ1-5,NA,CAISESKTEYQPQHF,TGTGCCATCAGTGAGTCGAAGACAGAATATCAGCCCCAGCATTTT
TRBV30,TRBD2,TRBJ2-1,once,CAWMTSGSYNEQFF,TGTGCCTGGATGACTAGCGGATCCTACAATGAGCAGTTCTTC
TRBV30,NA,TRBJ1-2,NA,CAWIRDRPNGYTF,TGTGCCTGGATCAGAGACAGGCCGAATGGCTACACCTTC
TRBV29-1,TRBD2,TRBJ2-7,NA,CSAGTSGPQQQYF,TGCAGCGCCGGGACTAGCGGGCCCCAACAGCAGTACTTC
TRBV5-6,TRBD1,TRBJ2-7,NA,CASSLGHRGGYEQYF,TGTGCCAGCAGCTTGGGGCACAGGGGTGGCTACGAGCAGTACTTC
TRBV4-2,TRBD2,TRBJ2-1,once,CASSQESSGVYNEQFF,TGTGCCAGCAGCCAAGAGTCTAGCGGGGTCTACAATGAGCAGTTCTTC
TRBV5-1,TRBD1,TRBJ1-6,NA,CASSVTGGNSPLHF,TGCGCCAGCAGCGTGACAGGGGGCAATTCACCCCTCCACTTT
TRBV11-2,TRBD1,TRBJ1-2,once,CASSSPTGGHYGYTF,TGTGCCAGCAGCTCACCGACAGGGGGGCACTATGGCTACACCTTC
TRBV4-1,NA,TRBJ1-6,NA,CASSQERGHSNSPLHF,TGCGCCAGCAGCCAAGAAAGAGGGCACAGTAATTCACCCCTCCACTTT
TRBV4-3,NA,TRBJ1-3,NA,CASSQDRGGTDTIYF,TGCGCCAGCAGCCAAGATAGGGGGGGCACGGACACCATATATTTT
TRBV5-1,TRBD2,TRBJ2-3,NA,CASSPLRGGRGTDTQYF,TGCGCCAGCAGCCCCCTTCGGGGAGGGAGGGGCACAGATACGCAGTATTTT
TRBV2,TRBD1,TRBJ2-7,few,CASMGQPPGEQYF,TGTGCCAGCATGGGACAGCCTCCGGGGGAGCAGTACTTC
TRBV3-1/TRBV3-2,NA,TRBJ2-7,NA,CASSAAASYEQYF,TGTGCCAGCAGCGCGGCAGCCTCCTACGAGCAGTACTTC
TRBV3-1/TRBV3-2,NA,TRBJ1-1,NA,CASSQAAEAFF,TGTGCCAGCAGCCAAGCGGCTGAAGCTTTCTTT
TRBV5-5,NA,TRBJ1-4,NA,CASSFWAGNEKLFF,TGTGCCAGCAGCTTTTGGGCAGGCAATGAAAAACTGTTTTTT
TRBV28,NA,TRBJ2-1,NA,CASISTTGVAPSNEQFF,TGTGCCAGCATATCCACGACGGGAGTAGCGCCGAGCAATGAGCAGTTCTTC
TRBV30,NA,TRBJ1-2,NA,CAWRAQAVDGYTF,TGTGCCTGGAGGGCACAGGCTGTTGATGGCTACACCTTC
TRBV24-1,NA,TRBJ1-2,NA,CATSDPADSYGYTF,TGTGCCACCAGTGATCCCGCGGACAGCTATGGCTACACCTTC
TRBV24-1,NA,TRBJ1-1,NA,CATSDPPRTKAFF,TGTGCCACCAGTGATCCCCCTAGGACAAAGGCTTTCTTT
TRBV5-1,TRBD1,TRBJ1-1,few,CASSSTGGSNTEAFF,TGCGCCAGCAGCTCGACAGGGGGCTCGAACACTGAAGCTTTCTTT
TRBV6-5,TRBD2,TRBJ2-7,NA,CASSYRPWEGEQYF,TGTGCCAGCAGTTACCGGCCCTGGGAGGGCGAGCAGTACTTC
TRBV11-3,TRBD2,TRBJ2-2,NA,CASSSGGSGMANTGELFF,TGTGCCAGCAGCTCGGGGGGTAGCGGGATGGCGAACACCGGGGAGCTGTTTTTT
TRBV5-6,TRBD1,TRBJ2-5,few,CASSLNLDRGLRETQYF,TGTGCCAGCAGCTTGAATCTGGACAGGGGGCTTAGGGAGACCCAGTACTTC
TRBV11-2,NA,TRBJ2-7,NA,CASSSGLTYEQYF,TGTGCCAGCAGCTCGGGACTTACCTACGAGCAGTACTTC
TRBV5-5,TRBD1,TRBJ2-7,NA,CASSLRTGVLPYEQYF,TGTGCCAGCAGCTTGAGGACAGGGGTCCTCCCCTACGAGCAGTACTTC
TRBV3-1/TRBV3-2,NA,TRBJ1-2,once,CASSQDRTGRGGYTF,TGTGCCAGCAGCCAAGATCGTACAGGGCGTGGTGGCTACACCTTC
TRBV28,TRBD1,TRBJ1-2,NA,CASRLKFQGQNYGYTF,TGTGCCAGCAGACTGAAATTTCAGGGACAGAACTATGGCTACACCTTC
TRBV9,TRBD1,TRBJ1-2,NA,CASSGQGSQSYGYTF,TGTGCCAGCAGCGGACAGGGGTCGCAATCGTATGGCTACACCTTC
TRBV5-1,NA,TRBJ2-4,NA,CASSLWENSRERNIQYF,TGCGCCAGCAGCTTGTGGGAAAACTCCCGGGAGAGAAACATTCAGTACTTC